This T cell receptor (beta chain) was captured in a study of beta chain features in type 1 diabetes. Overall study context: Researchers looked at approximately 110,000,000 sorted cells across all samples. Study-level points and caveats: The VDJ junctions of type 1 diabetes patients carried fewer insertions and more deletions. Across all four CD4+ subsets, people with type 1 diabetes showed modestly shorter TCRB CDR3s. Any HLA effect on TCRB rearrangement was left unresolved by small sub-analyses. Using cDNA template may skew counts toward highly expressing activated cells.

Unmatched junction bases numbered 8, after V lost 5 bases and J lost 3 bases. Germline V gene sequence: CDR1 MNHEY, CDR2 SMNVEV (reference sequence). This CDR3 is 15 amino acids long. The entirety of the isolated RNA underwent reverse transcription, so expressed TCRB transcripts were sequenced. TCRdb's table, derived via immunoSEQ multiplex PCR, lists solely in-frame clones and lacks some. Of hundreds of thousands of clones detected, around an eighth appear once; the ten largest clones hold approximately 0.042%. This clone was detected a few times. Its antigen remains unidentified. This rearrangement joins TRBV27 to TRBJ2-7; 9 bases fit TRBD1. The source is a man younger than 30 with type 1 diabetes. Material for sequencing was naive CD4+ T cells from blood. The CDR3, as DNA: TGTGCCAGCAGTACCCGGGACAGGGTCAACTACGAGCAGTACTTC. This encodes CASSTRDRVNYEQYF.